One sample yielded the 25 T cell receptor beta chains listed below, sequenced in a study of cytomegalovirus exposure and HLA in healthy donors (dated by TCRdb to about 2017). Library preparation used the immunoSEQ multiplex PCR assay. For the multiplex PCR, a mixture combining 60 forward primers for TCR Vbeta segments and 13 reverse primers for TCR Jbeta segments was used. Here the immuneACCESS table is served through TCRdb, limited to in-frame sequences with V and J called. Missing clones are a known gap in these copies; in checked studies unresolved V genes cover under half, and the rest lacks a known reason. The sample table shows more than 150,000 clones, and around 80% are seen once. About 8% of the sample rests with the top ten. The sequencing input was PBMCs. Receptor source: a woman aged 40-49 years in good health and CMV-seropositive.

The gene calls are TRBV5-1 and TRBJ2-1; D remains unclear. CDR3 length: 15 amino acids. Germline CDR1 and CDR2: SGHRS and YFSETQ. V dropped 3 bases and J dropped 0 bases, with 10 bases sitting between them. CDR3 residues: CASSSGEASYNEQFF. The CDR3 bases are TGCGCCAGCAGCTCCGGAGAAGCCTCCTACAATGAGCAGTTCTTC.

This chain links TRBV5-1 with TRBJ1-1, with D possibly being TRBD1 (5 bases). CDR1 and CDR2 (germline): SGHRS, YFSETQ. The CDR3 covers 14 residues. The V end lost 4 bases, the J end lost 5 bases, and 15 bases lay between the germline ends. The DNA for the CDR3 is TGCGCCAGCAGCCTCGGGACTCTGAGTACTGAAGCTTTCTTT. Translating it yields CASSLGTLSTEAFF.

The V gene is TRBV6-6, the J gene TRBJ1-1; 9 nucleotides line up with TRBD1. Germline CDR1 MNHNY, CDR2 SVGAGI (reference sequence). The CDR3 runs to 15 residues. After removal of 0 bases from V and 6 bases from J, the junction contained 5 bases not matched to a gene. The CDR3 is CASSYSVRTGAEAFF. DNA for the CDR3: TGTGCCAGCAGTTACTCGGTTCGGACAGGGGCTGAAGCTTTCTTT.

This sequence joins TRBV30 and TRBJ2-6; 7 bases align to TRBD1. Germline lookup yields CDR1 GTSNPN and CDR2 SVGIG (reference sequence). The CDR3 spans 18 residues. The V and J ends lost 3 bases and 2 bases, in that order; junction bases with no gene match: 13. The CDR3 is CAWREPGQTFAGANVLTF. The CDR3 DNA sequence: TGTGCCTGGAGGGAACCGGGACAGACCTTCGCTGGGGCCAACGTCCTGACTTTC.

This clone has more than one count but fewer than ten. The J gene is TRBJ2-3, the V gene TRBV5-1, with D unresolved. The V gene's germline CDR1 is SGHRS and CDR2 YFSETQ. Trimming pared 0 bases from V and 0 bases from J, leaving 11 bases between. CDR3 length equals 16 residues. The CDR3 loop reads CASSLVITQSTDTQYF. The CDR3 DNA reads TGCGCCAGCAGCTTGGTCATAACACAAAGCACAGATACGCAGTATTTT.

This chain joins TRBV11-2 and TRBJ1-6, with D possibly matching TRBD1 (5 bases). The CDR3 has 14 amino acids. The V and J ends lost 1 base and 9 bases respectively, with 10 bases between them. Germline V gives CDR1 SGHAT, CDR2 FQNNGV. The CDR3, as DNA: TGTGCCAGCAGCTTAGTCGCCAGGGCTTCACCCCTCCACTTT. Amino acids: CASSLVARASPLHF.

This clone was observed a few times. In the same sample, other DNA sequences code for this CDR3. The chain recombines TRBV7-3 with TRBJ2-2; 7 positions agree with TRBD1. CDR3 length: 15 residues. With V trimmed by 5 bases and J by 1 base, 4 bases remained unmatched. Germline CDR1 is SGHTA and CDR2 is FQGTGA. DNA of the CDR3: TGTGCCAGCAGCCTCAACAGGGGGAACACCGGGGAGCTGTTTTTT. This codes for CASSLNRGNTGELFF. The whole variable domain, filled in from reference TRBV7-3 and TRBJ2-2, reads GAGVSQTPSNKVTEKGKYVELRCDPISGHTALYWYRQSLGQGPEFLIYFQGTGAADDSGLPNDRFFAVRPEGSVSTLKIQRTERGDSAVYLCASSLNRGNTGELFFGEGSRLTVL.

The chain couples TRBV19 to TRBJ2-7; TRBD1 aligns across 7 bases. The CDR3 totals 15 residues. After removal of 1 base from V and 0 bases from J, the junction contained 3 bases not matched to a gene. CDR1 and CDR2 from the germline V gene are LNHDA and SQIVND (reference sequence). The CDR3 coding sequence is TGTGCCAGTAGTATAGGACAGGGATTCTCCTACGAGCAGTACTTC. Its protein is CASSIGQGFSYEQYF.

CDR3 nucleotides: TGTGCCAGCAGCAAAAAGGGGGTTGAGGACTCGAACACCGGGGAGCTGTTTTTT. Protein: CASSKKGVEDSNTGELFF. The V and J genes are TRBV21-1 and TRBJ2-2; the table assigns TRBD1, which was not confirmed against the DNA. TRBV21-1 is annotated as a pseudogene. This CDR3 spans 18 amino acids.

V gene TRBV7-9 combines with J gene TRBJ2-3, with 8 bases that match TRBD2. The CDR3 is 16 amino acids. Unmatched junction bases numbered 8, after V lost 5 bases and J lost 1 base. CDR1 is SEHNR, CDR2 FQNEAQ, per germline (reference sequence). The CDR3: CASSPGGGRGTDTQYF. As DNA, the CDR3 is TGTGCCAGCAGCCCGGGGGGGGGAAGGGGCACAGATACGCAGTATTTT.

The rearrangement joins TRBV7-3 to TRBJ2-7; no clear D. CDR1 is SGHTA, CDR2 FQGTGA, per germline. This CDR3 spans 15 amino acids. Trimming pared 2 bases from V and 2 bases from J, leaving 13 bases between. The chain's CDR3 is CASSLFRGSPYEQYF. The CDR3 nucleotides are TGTGCCAGCAGCTTATTTCGCGGTAGTCCCTACGAGCAGTACTTC.

The chain is built from TRBV7-8 and TRBJ2-1, with D tentatively TRBD2 (5 bases). Germline CDR1 and CDR2: SGHVS and FQNEAQ. Trimming stripped 0 bases from V and 3 bases from J, with 6 bases between. This CDR3 contains 14 residues. The CDR3 DNA follows: TGTGCCAGCAGCTTAGCGGGAGACTACAATGAGCAGTTCTTC. Translated: CASSLAGDYNEQFF.

Of note for this clone: At one end the junction does not follow the germline gene, possibly because of a read error. This chain uses TRBV6-1 with TRBJ1-4; 7 bases match TRBD1. The CDR3 sequence is 11 residues long. Germline loops: CDR1 MNHNS, CDR2 SASEGT. CDR3 sequence reads: CASSEEGALSF. CDR3 bases: TGTGCCAGCAGTGAAGAGGGGGCCCTGAGTTTT.

The CDR3 loop is CASSFDRELSPLHF. The DNA for the CDR3 is TGTGCCAGCAGCTTCGACAGGGAGCTCTCACCCCTCCACTTT. The genes are TRBV7-2 and TRBJ1-6; 7 nucleotides match TRBD1. Looked up from germline, CDR1 is SGHTA and CDR2 is FQGNSA. The V gene end was trimmed by 3 bases and the J gene end by 10 bases; junction bases not matched to a gene: 6. The CDR3 covers 14 residues.

The V gene is TRBV19, the J gene TRBJ1-4; D may be TRBD1 (6 bases). The V and J ends lost 3 bases and 8 bases respectively, with 13 bases between them. CDR3 size: 14 residues. CDR1 LNHDA and CDR2 SQIVND come from the germline V gene (reference sequence). The CDR3 DNA reads TGTGCCAGTAGTATGTACAGGGCCGGGGAAAAACTGTTTTTT. Its translation is CASSMYRAGEKLFF.

The chain is built from TRBV28 and TRBJ1-2; the D is unclear. This CDR3 is built from 14 residues. In germline, CDR1 is MDHEN, CDR2 SYDVKM. V lost 3 bases and J lost 2, with 10 bases in between. Here the CDR3 DNA reads TGTGCCAGCAGTTTTCCGGGAACCAACTATGGCTACACCTTC. This sequence encodes CASSFPGTNYGYTF.

This clone was recorded once. This sequence joins TRBV30 and TRBJ1-1, with TRBD1 matching over 9 bases. With V trimmed by 3 bases and J by 3 bases, 8 bases remained unmatched. Germline CDR1 is GTSNPN and CDR2 is SVGIG (reference sequence). The CDR3 length is 15 residues. The CDR3 nucleotides are TGTGCCTGGAGCACAGGGGGCGCGTCCCACACTGAAGCTTTCTTT. Its protein product is CAWSTGGASHTEAFF.

V usage is TRBV11-3 and J usage is TRBJ2-3, with D hard to call. This CDR3 is built from 13 residues. Looked up from germline, CDR1 is SGHNT and CDR2 is YENEEA. V was cut by 2 bases and J by 6 bases, with 9 bases left in between. DNA of the CDR3: TGTGCCAGCAGCTTATTTTATGAGGATACGCAGTATTTT. This encodes CASSLFYEDTQYF.

Regarding this clone: One end of the junction is discordant with germline, which a read error may explain. The chain couples TRBV6-1 to TRBJ2-7, with TRBD1 matching 7 bases. The length of the CDR3 is 14 residues. Germline-derived CDR1 and CDR2 are MNHNS and SASEGT. The CDR3 DNA is TGTGCCAGCAGTCAAGCAGGGGGACACCACGAGCAGTACTTC. Translated: CASSQAGGHHEQYF.

This rearrangement joins TRBV29-1 to TRBJ1-4; TRBD1 matches 7 bases. Germline V gene lookup returns CDR1 SQVTM and CDR2 ANQGSEA. The CDR3 covers 13 residues. V lost 7 bases to trimming and J lost 5 bases; unmatched junction nucleotides: 7. In DNA form, the CDR3 reads TGCAGCGCAAAGGGACAGATAAATGAAAAACTGTTTTTT. Translated: CSAKGQINEKLFF. The variable domain in full, completed from reference TRBV29-1 and TRBJ1-4, reads SAVISQKPSRDICQRGTSLTIQCQVDSQVTMMFWYRQQPGQSLTLIATANQGSEATYESGFVIDKFPISRPNLTFSTLTVSNMSPEDSSIYLCSAKGQINEKLFFGSGTQLSVL.

This clone has more than one count but fewer than ten. The V and J genes are TRBV5-1 and TRBJ2-1; 9 positions agree with TRBD2. The CDR3 runs to 16 residues. V lost 4 bases, J lost 1 base, and 6 bases stayed unmatched. The germline gives CDR1 SGHRS, CDR2 YFSETQ. CDR3 residues: CASSLNSGSSYNEQFF. For the CDR3, the DNA is TGCGCCAGCAGCCTGAATAGCGGGAGTTCCTACAATGAGCAGTTCTTC. Combining the CDR3 with reference TRBV5-1 and TRBJ2-1 gives the whole variable domain KAGVTQTPRYLIKTRGQQVTLSCSPISGHRSVSWYQQTPGQGLQFLFEYFSETQRNKGNFPGRFSGRQFSNSRSEMNVSTLELGDSALYLCASSLNSGSSYNEQFFGPGTRLTVL.

The chain joins TRBV28 to TRBJ1-2, with D possibly TRBD1 on 6 matching bases. This CDR3 region has 12 residues. V gave up 2 bases and J gave up 6 bases, with 7 bases separating them. Germline values: CDR1 MDHEN, CDR2 SYDVKM. The CDR3 DNA follows: TGTGCCAGCAGTTTAAACAGGGATGGCTACACCTTC. It specifies CASSLNRDGYTF.

The rearrangement uses TRBV6-7 and TRBJ1-2; a weak D match, TRBD1 (6 bases). TRBV6-7 is identified as an open reading frame with a role that is uncertain. Between the trimmed V and J ends, which lost 7 bases and 3 bases, there was a span of 12 bases. The CDR3 covers 13 residues. In nucleotides, the CDR3 is TGTGCCAGCACCCAACAGGGATACTATGGCTACACCTTC. Translated, it gives CASTQQGYYGYTF.

The CDR3, as DNA: TGTGCCAGCAGCCCGACAGGCTCCTACGAGCAGTACTTC. Translating it yields CASSPTGSYEQYF. The V call is TRBV9, the J call TRBJ2-7; D may be TRBD1 (6 bases). The CDR3 is 13 residues long. Germline V CDR1 and CDR2: SGDLS, YYNGEE. V lost 4 bases and J 0 bases, leaving 8 bases between the germline ends.

This clone came up a few times. This chain connects TRBV30 to TRBJ1-2; D gene unclear. Trimming cost V 0 bases and J 1 base, with 15 bases left between them. Germline V CDR1 and CDR2: GTSNPN, SVGIG (reference sequence). This CDR3 is 16 amino acids long. Here the CDR3 reads CAWSVFPPVFNYGYTF. The CDR3 DNA sequence: TGTGCCTGGAGTGTTTTTCCGCCGGTTTTTAACTATGGCTACACCTTC.